These 2 T cell receptor beta chains were all obtained from the same sample, sequenced in a study of T cells in Graves' hyperthyroidism and ophthalmopathy. TCR beta CDR3 sequences were amplified from RNA transcripts. The study used the HTBI primer set for a first-round RT-PCR of the TCR CDR3. A single record per CDR3 protein comes from TCRdb applying MiXCR to the multiplex PCR reads. The data contain more than 500,000 distinct CDR3 sequences, about 45% of them singletons. The sequencing sample was made of peripheral blood or thyroid tissue (not recorded which). Source of these receptors: an adult woman with Graves' disease, either hyperthyroidism or ophthalmopathy (not recorded which).

J is TRBJ1-4 and V is TRBV2, with a possible D match to TRBD1 (5 bases). Per the germline V gene, CDR1 is SNHLY and CDR2 is FYNNEI. V lost 4 bases and J lost 5, with 14 bases in between. This CDR3 comprises 15 residues. The CDR3 DNA reads TGTGCCAGCAGTGTTCAGGGCTCAAGAAATGAAAAACTGTTTTTT. Translated, it gives CASSVQGSRNEKLFF.

This chain connects TRBV7-9 to TRBJ2-2; D possibly corresponds to TRBD1 (5 bases). The CDR3 has 14 amino acids. CDR1 is SEHNR, CDR2 FQNEAQ, per germline (reference sequence). Trimming removed 8 bases at V and 1 base at J, with 11 bases between. The CDR3 loop reads CASGVTENTGELFF. The CDR3 DNA follows: TGTGCCAGCGGCGTGACAGAGAACACCGGGGAGCTGTTTTTT.